This entry concerns a single T cell receptor beta chain. The CDR3 consists of 13 residues. Germline V gene lookup returns CDR1 SGHAT and CDR2 FQNNGV. The V end was cut by 8 bases, the J end by 0 bases, with 10 bases between. Participants were aged roughly 18 to 89 years from 20 to 30 US areas. Cohorts were assigned according to the clinical history that participants reported. A COVID-19 case was met by exposed participants within 2 weeks before study entry. This table comes from immunoSEQ multiplex PCR, and its TCRdb copy is limited to in-frame clones, with some not included. The sample lists 150,000 or so clones, 84% occurring once. This record belongs to a study of blood T cell repertoires in COVID-19. Study details: Italy, Spain and the United States were the sources of the convalescent and acute COVID-19 samples.

The chain joins TRBV11-2 to TRBJ1-1; D unclear. The receptor was derived from a woman aged 45 to 65 who had been exposed to COVID-19. Specimen: PBMCs or T cells enriched from blood (not recorded which). The CDR3 region has the DNA TGTGCCAGCTGCCTAAAAGTGAACACTGAAGCTTTCTTT. Its translation: CASCLKVNTEAFF.